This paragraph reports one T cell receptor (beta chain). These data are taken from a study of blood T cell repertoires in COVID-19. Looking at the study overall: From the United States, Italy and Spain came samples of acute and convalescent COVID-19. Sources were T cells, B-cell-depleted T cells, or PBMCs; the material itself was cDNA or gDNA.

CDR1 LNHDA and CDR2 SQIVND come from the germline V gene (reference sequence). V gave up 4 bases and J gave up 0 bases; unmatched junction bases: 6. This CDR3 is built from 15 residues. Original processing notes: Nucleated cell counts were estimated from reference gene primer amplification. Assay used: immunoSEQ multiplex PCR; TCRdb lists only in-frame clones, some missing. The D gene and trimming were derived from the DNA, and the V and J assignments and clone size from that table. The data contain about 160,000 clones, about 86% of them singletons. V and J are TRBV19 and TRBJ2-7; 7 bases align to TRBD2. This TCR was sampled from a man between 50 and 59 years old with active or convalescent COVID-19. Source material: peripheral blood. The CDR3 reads CASSTSGHSSYEQYF. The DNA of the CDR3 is TGTGCCAGTAGTACTAGCGGTCACAGCTCCTACGAGCAGTACTTC.